This entry describes one T cell receptor beta chain. The data were produced by immunoSEQ multiplex PCR, yet TCRdb's version contains in-frame clones alone and is incomplete. Of 100,000 to 150,000 clones detected, approximately 85% appear once; the ten largest clones hold 4.4%. This specimen comes from a study of T cell responses to AZD1222 COVID-19 vaccine. The CDR3 extends over 11 amino acids. Trimming left V 9 bases short and J 3 bases short, with 7 bases between. Germline V lookup: CDR1 KGHDR, CDR2 SFDVKD. This TCR was recovered from an adult who received the AZD1222 COVID-19 vaccine. The rearrangement joins TRBV24-1 to TRBJ1-2; no definite D call. Sequences were derived from peripheral blood, sampled 28 days after the second AZD1222 dose. The CDR3 loop is CATGFDYGYTF. Here the CDR3 DNA reads TGTGCCACCGGATTCGACTATGGCTACACCTTC.